Below, 10 T cell receptor beta chains from the same sample are listed, as sequenced in a study of cytomegalovirus exposure and HLA in healthy donors. The study ran its PCR with 60 Vbeta and 13 Jbeta primers. The repertoire was sequenced with immunoSEQ multiplex PCR; TCRdb's copy has only in-frame clones and lacks some. The data contain some 140,000 clones, about 76% of them singletons. Sequencing input: PBMCs. The receptor source for this set is a female donor in good health and CMV-seronegative.

The CDR3 here is CASRIIGTDTQYF. In DNA form, the CDR3 reads TGTGCCAGCAGGATCATCGGGACAGATACGCAGTATTTT. This chain connects TRBV6-5 to TRBJ2-3; D remains unclear. CDR3 length: 13 amino acids. Trimming stripped 6 bases from V and 3 bases from J, with 10 bases between. Germline-derived CDR1 and CDR2 are MNHEY and SVGAGI.

This rearrangement joins TRBV27 to TRBJ2-7; D perhaps matches TRBD2 (5 bases). The CDR3 runs to 13 residues. The ends were cut back, 2 bases at V and 2 bases at J, with 7 bases in the middle. In germline, CDR1 is MNHEY, CDR2 SMNVEV (reference sequence). The CDR3 DNA sequence: TGTGCCAGCAGTTTAGCGGGTCCCTACGAGCAGTACTTC. It codes for CASSLAGPYEQYF.

The genes are TRBV7-2 and TRBJ2-1; 12 bases agree with TRBD2. The ends lost 5 bases at V and 4 bases at J; junction bases unmatched: 3. Per germline, CDR1 SGHTA and CDR2 FQGNSA. The CDR3 consists of 15 residues. The CDR3 loop reads CASSRTSGNYNEQFF. The CDR3 DNA is TGTGCCAGCAGCCGGACTAGCGGGAATTACAATGAGCAGTTCTTC.

V is TRBV9 and J is TRBJ2-1; 7 nucleotides line up with TRBD2. V was clipped by 4 bases and J by 8 bases; unmatched bases: 6. This CDR3 comprises 13 residues. The germline V gene encodes CDR1 SGDLS and CDR2 YYNGEE. CDR3: CASSPRLAHEQFF. The CDR3 coding sequence is TGTGCCAGCAGCCCCCGACTAGCCCATGAGCAGTTCTTC.

This clone occurred once. The rearrangement joins TRBV15 to TRBJ2-5; the D gene is possibly TRBD2 (6 bases). The germline CDR1 and CDR2 sequences are LNHNV and YYDKDF (reference sequence). The CDR3 is 15 amino acids. V lost 8 bases to trimming and J lost 2 bases, with 18 bases between them. The CDR3 loop reads CATSRYGGDQETQYF. The CDR3 DNA sequence: TGTGCCACCTCCCGGTACGGGGGTGATCAAGAGACCCAGTACTTC.

The gene calls are TRBV5-1 and TRBJ1-3, with D possibly matching TRBD1 (5 bases). The germline CDR1 and CDR2 sequences are SGHRS and YFSETQ. This CDR3 is 16 amino acids long. Deletions cut 4 bases from V and 0 bases from J, with 14 bases between. The CDR3 nucleotides read TGCGCCAGCAGCCCTGGGGACTTGAGCTCTGGAAACACCATATATTTT. Translation gives CASSPGDLSSGNTIYF.

About this clone itself: One junction end disagrees with the germline gene, perhaps due to a read error. The V call is TRBV7-9, the J call TRBJ1-1; 9 bases match TRBD1. The CDR3 extends over 14 amino acids. CDR1 is SEHNR, CDR2 FQNEAQ, per germline (reference sequence). The CDR3 sequence: CSSSHTGGQSEAFF. The DNA of the CDR3 is TGTTCCAGCAGCCATACAGGGGGCCAAAGTGAAGCTTTCTTT.

This clone was seen only a few times. For the CDR3, the DNA is TGTGCCAGTAGCCAGGCCCGTACCACTAATGAAAAACTGTTTTTT. Residues: CASSQARTTNEKLFF. The chain joins TRBV19 to TRBJ1-4; D remains ambiguous. Looked up from germline, CDR1 is LNHDA and CDR2 is SQIVND (reference sequence). V was pared by 6 bases and J by 2 bases, with 13 bases between. This CDR3 comprises 15 residues.

The chain is built from TRBV28 and TRBJ2-1; no firm D call. Per the germline V gene, CDR1 is MDHEN and CDR2 is SYDVKM. Trimming pared 5 bases from V and 10 bases from J, leaving 9 bases between. The CDR3 extends over 11 amino acids. DNA for the CDR3: TGTGCCAGCAGTACCTACAGAGAGCAGTTCTTC. Protein sequence: CASSTYREQFF.

The chain combines TRBV5-4 with TRBJ2-1; the match to TRBD1 covers 11 bases. Germline V CDR1 and CDR2: SGHNT, YYREEE (reference sequence). The CDR3 runs to 15 residues. Losses at the gene ends were 4 bases for V and 3 bases for J; bases not matched to a gene: 3. The CDR3 loop reads CASSGQGAVYNEQFF. Here the CDR3 DNA reads TGTGCCAGCAGCGGACAGGGGGCTGTCTACAATGAGCAGTTCTTC.